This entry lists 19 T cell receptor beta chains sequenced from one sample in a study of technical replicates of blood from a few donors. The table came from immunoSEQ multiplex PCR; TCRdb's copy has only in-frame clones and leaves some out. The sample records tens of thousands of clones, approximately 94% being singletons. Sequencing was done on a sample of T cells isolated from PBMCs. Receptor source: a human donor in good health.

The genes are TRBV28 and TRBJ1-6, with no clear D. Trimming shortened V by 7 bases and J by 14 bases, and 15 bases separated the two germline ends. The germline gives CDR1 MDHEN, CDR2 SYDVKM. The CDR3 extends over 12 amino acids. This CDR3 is CASNTVLDSLHF. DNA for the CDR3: TGTGCCAGCAACACTGTTCTCGACTCCCTCCACTTT.

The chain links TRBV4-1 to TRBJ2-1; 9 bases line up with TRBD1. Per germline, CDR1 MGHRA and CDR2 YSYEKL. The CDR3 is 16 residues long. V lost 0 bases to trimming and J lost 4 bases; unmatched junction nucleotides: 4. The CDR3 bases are TGCGCCAGCAGCCAAGAGGGACAGGGTAATTACAATGAGCAGTTCTTC. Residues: CASSQEGQGNYNEQFF.

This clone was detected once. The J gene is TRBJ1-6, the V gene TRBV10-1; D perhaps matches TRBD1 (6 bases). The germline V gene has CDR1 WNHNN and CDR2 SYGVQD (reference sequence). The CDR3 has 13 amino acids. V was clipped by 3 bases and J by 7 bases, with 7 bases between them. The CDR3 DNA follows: TGCGCCAGCAGTGACAGGGGCAATTCACCCCTCCACTTT. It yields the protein CASSDRGNSPLHF.

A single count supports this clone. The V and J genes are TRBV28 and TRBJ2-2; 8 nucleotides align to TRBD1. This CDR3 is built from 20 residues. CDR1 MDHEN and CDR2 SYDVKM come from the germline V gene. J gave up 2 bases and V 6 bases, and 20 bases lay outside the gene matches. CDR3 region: CASRKSGGVRVFRNTGELFF. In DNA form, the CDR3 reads TGTGCCAGCAGGAAATCAGGGGGCGTGAGGGTTTTTCGCAACACCGGGGAGCTGTTTTTT.

CDR3 protein: CASSPFAGQETQYF. Here the CDR3 DNA reads TGTGCCAGCTCACCTTTTGCAGGGCAAGAGACCCAGTACTTC. J is TRBJ2-5 and V is TRBV18; D is possibly TRBD1 (5 bases). Germline V gene data show CDR1 as KGHSH and CDR2 as LQKENI. The CDR3 is 14 amino acids. The germline V and J ends were trimmed by 3 bases and 2 bases, with 10 bases remaining between them. Full variable domain (rest looked up from reference TRBV18 and TRBJ2-5): NAGVMQNPRHLVRRRGQEARLRCSPMKGHSHVYWYRQLPEEGLKFMVYLQKENIIDESGMPKERFSAEFPKEGPSILRIQQVVRGDSAAYFCASSPFAGQETQYFGPGTRLLVL.

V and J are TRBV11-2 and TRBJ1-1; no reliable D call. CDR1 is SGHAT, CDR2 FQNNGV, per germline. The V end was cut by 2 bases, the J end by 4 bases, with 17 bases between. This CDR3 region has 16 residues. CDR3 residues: CASSLRPRSSGTEAFF. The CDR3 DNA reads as TGTGCCAGCAGCTTACGGCCGCGATCGTCAGGCACTGAAGCTTTCTTT.

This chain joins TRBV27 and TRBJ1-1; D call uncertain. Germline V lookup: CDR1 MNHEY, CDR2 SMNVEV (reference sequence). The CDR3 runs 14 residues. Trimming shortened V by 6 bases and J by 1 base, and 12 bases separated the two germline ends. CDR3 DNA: TGTGCCAGCAGCTCGCCAGGCAGGAACACTGAAGCTTTCTTT. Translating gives CASSSPGRNTEAFF.

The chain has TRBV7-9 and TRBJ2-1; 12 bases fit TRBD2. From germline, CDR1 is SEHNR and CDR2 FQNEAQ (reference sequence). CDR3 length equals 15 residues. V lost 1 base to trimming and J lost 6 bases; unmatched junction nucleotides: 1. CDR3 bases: TGTGCCAGCAGCTTAGGGACTAGCGGGACCAATGAGCAGTTCTTC. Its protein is CASSLGTSGTNEQFF.

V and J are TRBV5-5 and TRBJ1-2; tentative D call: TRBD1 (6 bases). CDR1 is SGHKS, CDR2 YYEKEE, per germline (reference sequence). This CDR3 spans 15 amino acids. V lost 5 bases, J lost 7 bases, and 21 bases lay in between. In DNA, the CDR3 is TGTGCCAGCAGTCGCCGGGAACAGGGCGCTACTGGCTACACCTTC. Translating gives CASSRREQGATGYTF.

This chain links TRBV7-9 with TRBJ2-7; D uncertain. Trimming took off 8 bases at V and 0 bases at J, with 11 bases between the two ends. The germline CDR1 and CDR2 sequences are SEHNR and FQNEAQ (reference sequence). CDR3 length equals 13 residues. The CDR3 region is CASVSSLSYEQYF. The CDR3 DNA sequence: TGTGCCAGCGTTAGTTCCCTCTCCTACGAGCAGTACTTC.

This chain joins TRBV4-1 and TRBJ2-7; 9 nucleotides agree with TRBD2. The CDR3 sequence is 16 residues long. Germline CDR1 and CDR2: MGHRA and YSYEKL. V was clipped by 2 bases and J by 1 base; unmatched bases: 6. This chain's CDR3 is CASSQMAGGGSYEQYF. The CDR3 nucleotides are TGCGCCAGCAGCCAAATGGCGGGGGGGGGATCCTACGAGCAGTACTTC.

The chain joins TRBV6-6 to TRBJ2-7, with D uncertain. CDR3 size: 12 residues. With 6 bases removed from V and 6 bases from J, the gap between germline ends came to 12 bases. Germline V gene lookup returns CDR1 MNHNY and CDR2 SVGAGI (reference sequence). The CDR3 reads CASSPTEIEQYF. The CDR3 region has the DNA TGTGCCAGCAGCCCAACGGAGATCGAGCAGTACTTC.

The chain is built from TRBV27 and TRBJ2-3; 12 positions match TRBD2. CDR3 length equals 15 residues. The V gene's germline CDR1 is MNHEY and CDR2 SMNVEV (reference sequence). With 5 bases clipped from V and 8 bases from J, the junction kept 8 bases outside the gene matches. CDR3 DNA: TGTGCCAGCAGTGAGGGACTAGCGGGTTACGGTACGCAGTATTTT. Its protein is CASSEGLAGYGTQYF.

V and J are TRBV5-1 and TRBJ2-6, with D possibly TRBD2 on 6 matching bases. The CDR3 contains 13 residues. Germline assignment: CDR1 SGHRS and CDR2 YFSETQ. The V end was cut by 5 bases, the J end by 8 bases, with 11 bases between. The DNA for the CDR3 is TGCGCCAGCAGTGGGGACTTAACCAACGTCCTGACTTTC. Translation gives CASSGDLTNVLTF.

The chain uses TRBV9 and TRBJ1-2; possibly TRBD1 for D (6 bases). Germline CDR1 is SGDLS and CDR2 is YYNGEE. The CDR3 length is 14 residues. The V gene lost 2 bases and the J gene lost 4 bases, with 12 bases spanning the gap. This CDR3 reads CASSVGQFRYGYTF. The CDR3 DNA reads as TGTGCCAGCAGCGTTGGACAGTTTCGCTATGGCTACACCTTC.

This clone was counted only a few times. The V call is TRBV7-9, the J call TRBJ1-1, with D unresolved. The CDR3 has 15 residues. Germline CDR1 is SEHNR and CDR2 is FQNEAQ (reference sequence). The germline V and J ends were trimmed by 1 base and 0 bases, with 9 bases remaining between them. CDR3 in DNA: TGTGCCAGCAGCTTAGACCAGGAAGTGAACACTGAAGCTTTCTTT. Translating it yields CASSLDQEVNTEAFF. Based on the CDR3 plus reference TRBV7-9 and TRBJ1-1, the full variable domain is DTGVSQNPRHKITKRGQNVTFRCDPISEHNRLYWYRQTLGQGPEFLTYFQNEAQLEKSRLLSDRFSAERPKGSFSTLEIQRTEQGDSAMYLCASSLDQEVNTEAFFGQGTRLTVV.

Here the CDR3 reads CASSLGYRRGEQFF. The CDR3 DNA sequence: TGTGCCAGCAGCTTAGGTTACCGGAGGGGTGAGCAGTTCTTC. V usage is TRBV11-3 and J usage is TRBJ2-1; D possibly corresponds to TRBD2 (6 bases). V was shortened by 1 base and J by 9 bases, with 13 bases between the two germline ends. CDR1 and CDR2 (germline): SGHNT, YENEEA. There are 14 residues in the CDR3.

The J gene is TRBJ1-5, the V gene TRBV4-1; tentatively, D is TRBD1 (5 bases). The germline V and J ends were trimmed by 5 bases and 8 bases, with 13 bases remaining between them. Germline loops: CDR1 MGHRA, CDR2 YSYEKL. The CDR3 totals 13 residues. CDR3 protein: CASSSGSREPQHF. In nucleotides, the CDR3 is TGCGCCAGCAGCTCAGGGTCCAGAGAGCCCCAGCATTTT.

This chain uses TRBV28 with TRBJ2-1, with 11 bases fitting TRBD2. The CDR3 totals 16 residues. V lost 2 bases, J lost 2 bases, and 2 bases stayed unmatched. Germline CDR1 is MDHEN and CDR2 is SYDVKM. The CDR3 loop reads CASSLGSGRAYNEQFF. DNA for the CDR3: TGTGCCAGCAGTTTAGGTAGCGGGAGGGCCTACAATGAGCAGTTCTTC.